These 21 T cell receptor beta chains share one sample of origin, sequenced in a study of patients and donors after allogeneic stem cell transplantation. TCRdb fed the RT-PCR reads into MiXCR, producing one record per CDR3 protein. The sample consists of approximately 140,000 distinct CDR3 sequences, approximately 35% of them appearing once. Specimen: blood, either unsorted or a sorted T cell fraction (not recorded which). The receptor source for this set is a human donor who was either an allogeneic HSCT recipient or a stem cell or donor lymphocyte infusion donor (not recorded which). It is not recorded whose cells these are; they may come from a transplant donor.

V and J are TRBV4-3 and TRBJ2-1, with 8 bases fitting TRBD1. The J segment lost 8 bases and the V segment lost 1 base, leaving 7 bases of the junction unmatched. This CDR3 has 15 amino acids. In germline, CDR1 is LGHNA, CDR2 YSLEER. CDR3 loop: CASSQGQGSMDEQFF. Here the CDR3 DNA reads TGCGCCAGCAGCCAAGGACAGGGGTCGATGGATGAGCAGTTCTTC.

J is TRBJ1-2 and V is TRBV12-3 or TRBV12-4, with D possibly TRBD1 on 5 matching bases. V lost 0 bases and J lost 8, with 10 bases in between. CDR3 length equals 13 residues. The CDR3 DNA sequence: TGTGCCAGCAGTTTAGCCAGGGAAGGGGGCTACACCTTC. Protein sequence: CASSLAREGGYTF.

The sample holds many counts of this clonotype. Relative to the germline gene, one junction end is altered; a read error may explain this. The chain is built from TRBV12-3 or TRBV12-4 and TRBJ1-1; D uncertain. This CDR3 spans 13 amino acids. The CDR3 DNA follows: TGCGCCAGCAGCTTGAAAAGTAACACTGAAGCTTTCTTT. Residues: CASSLKSNTEAFF.

In this sample, this clonotype turned up a few times. V and J are TRBV6-1 and TRBJ1-1, with TRBD1 as a possible D gene (6 bases). In germline, CDR1 is MNHNS, CDR2 SASEGT. Trimming pared 10 bases from V and 1 base from J, leaving 22 bases between. The CDR3 is made up of 16 amino acids. CDR3 DNA: TGTGCCACCTCAACTGTACAGGGAATGGAGAACACTGAAGCTTTCTTT. As protein: CATSTVQGMENTEAFF.

This chain uses TRBV29-1 with TRBJ2-1; 11 bases align to TRBD1. The CDR3 sequence is 16 residues long. V lost 0 bases and J lost 3; bases outside the gene matches: 4. Germline-derived CDR1 and CDR2 are SQVTM and ANQGSEA. The CDR3, as DNA: TGCAGCGTTGAAGATGGGGACAGGGGGGACTACAATGAGCAGTTCTTC. Residues: CSVEDGDRGDYNEQFF.

This clonotype was counted many times. The chain has TRBV28 and TRBJ2-7, with 8 nucleotides matching TRBD1. Losses at the gene ends were 6 bases for V and 3 bases for J; bases not matched to a gene: 4. This CDR3 comprises 13 residues. Germline V CDR1 and CDR2: MDHEN, SYDVKM. CDR3 DNA: TGTGCCAGCAGCCTTGGGACAGGCTACGAGCAGTACGTC. It translates to CASSLGTGYEQYV.

The chain joins TRBV2 to TRBJ1-4; D unresolved. Looked up from germline, CDR1 is SNHLY and CDR2 is FYNNEI. The ends were cut back, 5 bases at V and 1 base at J, with 11 bases in the middle. CDR3 length: 15 amino acids. Here the CDR3 DNA reads TGTGCCAGCAGTAATCCTGGCAGAACTAATGAAAAACTGTTTTTT. Residues: CASSNPGRTNEKLFF.

The J gene is TRBJ1-3, the V gene TRBV12-3 or TRBV12-4, with TRBD1 as a possible D gene (6 bases). V lost 8 bases and J 0 bases, leaving 26 bases between the germline ends. The CDR3 length is 19 residues. CDR3 in amino acids: CASRGPGTPRGLSGNTIYF. The CDR3 nucleotides read TGTGCCAGCCGCGGACCCGGGACACCCCGGGGCCTCTCTGGAAACACCATATATTTT.

CDR3 loop: CASSLSRAFTEAFF. CDR3 bases: TGTGCCAGCAGTTTATCACGGGCATTCACTGAAGCTTTCTTT. V usage is TRBV28 and J usage is TRBJ1-1; D is ambiguous. Trimming removed 1 base from V and 4 bases from J, with 10 bases in between. The CDR3 consists of 14 residues. Germline CDR1 reads MDHEN; CDR2 reads SYDVKM.

The chain couples TRBV11-1 to TRBJ1-2; D not resolved. Germline V gives CDR1 SGHAT, CDR2 FQDESV (reference sequence). This CDR3 comprises 15 residues. Between the trimmed V and J ends, which lost 7 bases and 0 bases, there was a span of 15 bases. Here the CDR3 reads CASTIGPKANYGYTF. CDR3 nucleotides: TGTGCCAGCACTATCGGGCCAAAAGCTAACTATGGCTACACCTTC.

The chain combines TRBV12-3 or TRBV12-4 with TRBJ1-1, with D hard to call. The CDR3 sequence is 13 residues long. The V and J ends lost 7 bases and 3 bases respectively, with 12 bases between them. CDR3 DNA sequence: TGTGCCAGCACCCCAGTGGTGGACACTGAAGCTTTCTTT. It yields the protein CASTPVVDTEAFF.

The chain uses TRBV12-3 or TRBV12-4 and TRBJ1-2; D unclear. Trimming took off 1 base at V and 6 bases at J, with 9 bases between the two ends. This CDR3 comprises 13 residues. Here the CDR3 DNA reads TGTGCCAGCAGTTTAGAAAGACCTGATGGCTACACCTTC. It is translated as CASSLERPDGYTF.

This clonotype was recorded a few times. The chain carries TRBV6-2 or TRBV6-3 and TRBJ2-2; 9 bases match TRBD1. Germline CDR1 is MNHEY and CDR2 is SVGEGT. The CDR3 runs 15 residues. With 5 bases clipped from V and 5 bases from J, the junction kept 6 bases outside the gene matches. The CDR3 nucleotides read TGTGCCAGCAGTAAAAACAGGGGGCATACCGGGGAGCTGTTTTTT. Protein product: CASSKNRGHTGELFF.

The sample holds a few counts of this clonotype. The chain couples TRBV20-1 to TRBJ1-5, with 7 bases aligning to TRBD1. Germline loops: CDR1 DFQATT, CDR2 SNEGSKA (reference sequence). J gave up 2 bases and V 5 bases, and 15 bases lay outside the gene matches. The CDR3 runs to 17 residues. In DNA, the CDR3 is TGCAGTGCTTTATACGCCGACAGGGCGCGAGGCAATCAGCCCCAGCATTTT. Translated: CSALYADRARGNQPQHF.

J is TRBJ1-1 and V is TRBV3-1; 7 bases align to TRBD1. There are 14 residues in the CDR3. With V trimmed by 5 bases and J by 6 bases, 9 bases remained unmatched. Germline V gene data show CDR1 as LGHDT and CDR2 as YNNKEL (reference sequence). CDR3 in DNA: TGTGCCAGCAGCTCGACAGGGAGGTTCCCTGAAGCTTTCTTT. Translating it yields CASSSTGRFPEAFF.

This clonotype turned up a few times. Here the CDR3 reads CASSPQGPNQPQHF. CDR3 coding DNA: TGCGCCAGCAGCCCTCAGGGTCCCAATCAGCCCCAGCATTTT. V usage is TRBV4-3 and J usage is TRBJ1-5, with D possibly matching TRBD1 (5 bases). The ends were cut back, 4 bases at V and 3 bases at J, with 10 bases in the middle. CDR3 length: 14 residues. Per the germline V gene, CDR1 is LGHNA and CDR2 is YSLEER.

V gene TRBV6-2 or TRBV6-3 combines with J gene TRBJ2-7; D possibly corresponds to TRBD1 (6 bases). The CDR3 runs 15 residues. Trimming removed 3 bases at V and 2 bases at J, with 14 bases between. Germline-derived CDR1 and CDR2 are MNHEY and SVGEGT. For the CDR3, the DNA is TGTGCCAGCAGTTATCGCAGGGGATACACCTACGAGCAGTACTTC. This gives the protein CASSYRRGYTYEQYF.

This chain connects TRBV27 to TRBJ1-1; D perhaps matches TRBD1 (5 bases). Trimming cost V 5 bases and J 2 bases, with 18 bases left between them. The CDR3 totals 16 residues. Germline loops: CDR1 MNHEY, CDR2 SMNVEV (reference sequence). The chain's CDR3 is CASSPSPRQPNTEAFF. The CDR3 coding sequence is TGTGCCAGCAGTCCCAGTCCCCGACAGCCCAACACTGAAGCTTTCTTT.

The V gene is TRBV10-3, the J gene TRBJ1-1; D not resolved. The germline V and J ends were trimmed by 10 bases and 0 bases, with 15 bases remaining between them. The CDR3 length is 14 residues. Germline V gene data show CDR1 as ENHRY and CDR2 as SYGVKD. The CDR3 here is CASGVRPMNTEAFF. The CDR3 DNA is TGTGCCAGCGGAGTTAGGCCTATGAACACTGAAGCTTTCTTT.

This clonotype was seen more than once but under ten times. The chain combines TRBV5-1 with TRBJ1-1, with 7 nucleotides matching TRBD1. This CDR3 spans 15 amino acids. Germline loops: CDR1 SGHRS, CDR2 YFSETQ. Trimming took 1 base from V and 3 from J; bases not matched to a gene: 6. CDR3 protein: CASSLTGDRDTEAFF. CDR3 coding DNA: TGCGCCAGCAGCTTGACAGGGGATCGGGACACTGAAGCTTTCTTT.

V gene TRBV6-5 combines with J gene TRBJ2-1; possibly TRBD1 for D (6 bases). In germline, CDR1 is MNHEY, CDR2 SVGAGI. This CDR3 spans 21 amino acids. V lost 0 bases, J lost 3 bases, and 27 bases lay in between. The CDR3 loop is CASSYSPERQALPRYYNEQFF. Here the CDR3 DNA reads TGTGCCAGCAGTTACTCGCCAGAGAGACAGGCTCTTCCGAGGTACTACAATGAGCAGTTCTTC.